The entry that follows covers one TCR beta chain sequence. What it recognizes is unknown. The CDR3 is 13 amino acids. Germline CDR1 SEHNR, CDR2 FQNEAQ (reference sequence). V lost 11 bases and J lost 7; bases outside the gene matches: 4. The data originate from a study of neoadjuvant anti-PD-1 for oral cavity cancer. Whole-study context: Patients without progression received a fourth nivolumab dose around day 43, then surgical resection on days 50-56. Broader study findings: Non-responders to neoadjuvant nivolumab had significantly more clonal PBMC T cells than responders.

Described time point: after neoadjuvant nivolumab, at surgical resection. Method: immunoSEQ multiplex PCR; TCRdb's copy keeps in-frame clones and lacks some. There are over 11,000 clones in the sample; approximately 70% occur only once, and about 2.6% lies in the top ten. Material: PBMCs, obtained after nivolumab (anti-PD-1) treatment. The chain recombines TRBV7-9 with TRBJ2-1; 14 positions agree with TRBD2. The TCR comes from a person between 40 and 85 years old with oral cavity squamous cell carcinoma. CDR3 region: CAGTSGSENEQFF. CDR3 DNA: TGTGCCGGGACTAGCGGGAGTGAAAATGAGCAGTTCTTC.